This T cell receptor (beta chain) was sequenced in a study of shared clonotypes between healthy human individuals. Naive CD8 cells comprised CD45RO-negative, CCR7-positively selected cells, excluding terminally differentiated effector memory CD45RA+ cells. Here immunoSEQ multiplex PCR was the method, and the copy in TCRdb shows in-frame clones only, minus some. The repertoire consists of around 600,000 clones, with 90% to 95% occurring once and the leading ten covering around 0.12%. The CDR3 loop spans 13 amino acids. V was pared by 9 bases and J by 3 bases, with 14 bases between. The germline CDR1 and CDR2 sequences are SGHNT and YENEEA.

The specimen sequenced was naive CD8+ T cells sorted from blood. The sequence was obtained from a woman aged 25 to 39 in good health. This chain joins TRBV11-3 and TRBJ1-2, with D perhaps matching TRBD1 (5 bases). CDR3 sequence (DNA): TGTGCCAGGGTCCCAGGGTGGGACTATGGCTACACCTTC. It specifies CARVPGWDYGYTF. The entire variable domain, with the rest obtained from reference TRBV11-3 and TRBJ1-2, is as follows: EAGVVQSPRYKIIEKKQPVAFWCNPISGHNTLYWYLQNLGQGPELLIRYENEEAVDDSQLPKDRFSAERLKGVDSTLKIQPAELGDSAVYLCARVPGWDYGYTFGSGTRLTVV.